This T cell receptor (beta chain) is drawn from a study of identical twins. General study findings and limits: Possibly, invariant MAIT and iNKT cells partly confounded zero-insertion analyses.

Only a few counts were recorded for this clonotype. Its specificity is unknown. MiXCR, applied by TCRdb to the 5' RACE reads, yields one record per CDR3 protein. The repertoire has roughly 260,000 distinct CDR3 sequences, more than 13% of them found once; the top ten carry 8.8%. Trimming took 1 base from V and 8 from J, leaving 11 bases between them. The CDR3 sequence is 13 residues long. CDR1 and CDR2 from the germline V gene are SGHAT and FQNNGV. V gene TRBV11-2 combines with J gene TRBJ1-2; D is uncertain. The receptor was derived from a woman in her late teens or twenties in good health. The specimen sequenced was memory (CD45RO+) T cells sorted from blood. CDR3 bases: TGTGCCAGCAGCTTAGTGGGAGTATCGGGCTACACCTTC. Translated: CASSLVGVSGYTF.